The T cell receptor (beta chain) under discussion was sequenced for a study of T cells of healthy individuals. This clonotype has ten or more counts. CDR1 is LGHNA and CDR2 is YSLEER in the germline V gene. The CDR3 totals 16 residues. Trimming removed 3 bases at V and 6 bases at J, with 18 bases between. Using its own MiXCR run on the 5' RACE reads, TCRdb lists one record per CDR3 protein. The sample records some 100,000 distinct CDR3 sequences, 17% being singletons. The origin of this receptor is a human donor in good health. V and J are TRBV4-3 and TRBJ1-5, with D tentatively TRBD1 (5 bases). The CDR3 sequence is CASSQTGLAGTQPQHF. The CDR3 DNA follows: TGCGCCAGCAGCCAGACGGGGTTGGCGGGGACTCAGCCCCAGCATTTT.